What follows are 29 T cell receptor beta chains derived from one specimen sequenced in a study of human T cells and chemical hapten exposure. TCRdb called the RACE reads again in MiXCR, with one record for every CDR3 protein. The sample has under 100,000 distinct CDR3 sequences; about a tenth are singletons. Time point defined: patch test 3, about 24 weeks after DPC sensitization. Treatment here: therapeutic diphenylcyclopropenone sensitization with weekly scalp DPC. The specimen comprised whole blood, sampled in connection with sensitization to the hapten diphenylcyclopropenone (DPC). The receptors derive from a woman aged 45-60 years with alopecia areata. Some clones in this sample may be carry-over from other donors' samples.

This clonotype has ten or more counts. The rearrangement joins TRBV4-1 to TRBJ1-5; 12 bases are shared with TRBD1. CDR1 and CDR2 (germline): MGHRA, YSYEKL. CDR3 length: 18 residues. The V gene end was trimmed by 5 bases and the J gene end by 2 bases; junction bases not matched to a gene: 10. The CDR3 DNA sequence: TGCGCCAGCAGCTCAGAGGGACAGGGGGCACGTGGCAATCAGCCCCAGCATTTT. Encoded protein: CASSSEGQGARGNQPQHF.

This clonotype was counted at least ten times. This chain joins TRBV10-3 and TRBJ1-5; D ambiguous. CDR3 length: 15 residues. Deletions cut 0 bases from V and 4 bases from J, with 10 bases between. The germline gives CDR1 ENHRY, CDR2 SYGVKD. The DNA of the CDR3 is TGTGCCATCAGTGAGTCGACCAGAGTTAATCAGCCCCAGCATTTT. Amino acids: CAISESTRVNQPQHF.

This clonotype was found many times. The chain couples TRBV4-1 to TRBJ1-4; D possibly corresponds to TRBD1 (5 bases). The V gene's germline CDR1 is MGHRA and CDR2 YSYEKL. CDR3 length: 14 residues. Between the trimmed V and J ends, which lost 1 base and 8 bases, there was a span of 11 bases. CDR3 nucleotide sequence: TGCGCCAGCAGCCAAGGGGGCGCGGGGGAAAAACTGTTTTTT. Translated, it gives CASSQGGAGEKLFF.

This clonotype was counted many times. V and J are TRBV29-1 and TRBJ2-7; the match to TRBD1 covers 9 bases. The J segment lost 6 bases and the V segment lost 7 bases, leaving 10 bases of the junction unmatched. The CDR3 length is 13 residues. The germline gives CDR1 SQVTM, CDR2 ANQGSEA. This CDR3 reads CSGATGGPREQYF. CDR3 bases: TGCAGCGGGGCTACAGGGGGCCCTCGCGAGCAGTACTTC.

This clonotype was detected only a few times. The chain links TRBV12-3 or TRBV12-4 to TRBJ2-1; D is ambiguous. The CDR3 loop spans 16 amino acids. The V end was cut by 5 bases, the J end by 0 bases, with 14 bases between. For the CDR3, the DNA is TGTGCCAGCAGTACCTGGACCGGCCGCTCCTACAATGAGCAGTTCTTC. As protein: CASSTWTGRSYNEQFF.

This clonotype was seen ten or more times. This chain joins TRBV7-6 and TRBJ2-5, with D perhaps matching TRBD2 (6 bases). Trimming pared 3 bases from V and 2 bases from J, leaving 13 bases between. In germline, CDR1 is SGHVS, CDR2 FNYEAQ. This CDR3 is built from 15 residues. CDR3 DNA sequence: TGTGCCAGCAGCTTGGGACCCGGAGGGCAAGAGACCCAGTACTTC. Translated, it gives CASSLGPGGQETQYF.

This clonotype appeared many times. CDR3 amino acids: CSARSFGLAGGITDTQYF. For the CDR3, the DNA is TGCAGTGCTAGGAGCTTCGGACTAGCGGGAGGGATCACAGATACGCAGTATTTT. This chain connects TRBV20-1 to TRBJ2-3; TRBD2 matches at 15 bases. The V segment lost 3 bases and the J segment 2 bases; nucleotides outside the gene matches: 9. Germline V CDR1 and CDR2: DFQATT, SNEGSKA (reference sequence). The CDR3 spans 18 residues.

This clonotype was recorded at least ten times. This sequence joins TRBV5-1 and TRBJ2-1, with TRBD2 matching over 11 bases. Germline values: CDR1 SGHRS, CDR2 YFSETQ. The CDR3 is 15 residues long. The junction had 4 bases not matched to a gene; V was cut back by 3 bases and J by 5 bases. CDR3 sequence (DNA): TGCGCCAGCAGCTCCGGACTAGCGGGTCACAATGAGCAGTTCTTC. This codes for CASSSGLAGHNEQFF.

This clonotype occurred a few times. The rearrangement links TRBV7-3 to TRBJ2-1, with 8 bases aligning to TRBD2. Germline CDR1 is SGHTA and CDR2 is FQGTGA. V was clipped by 2 bases and J by 4 bases; unmatched bases: 10. The CDR3 contains 17 residues. In nucleotides, the CDR3 is TGTGCCAGCAGCTTAGGGCCCTCGGCGGGAGGATACAATGAGCAGTTCTTC. Its translation: CASSLGPSAGGYNEQFF.

This clonotype was observed many times. The chain links TRBV7-2 to TRBJ2-4; D ambiguous. The CDR3 spans 14 residues. The V end was cut by 2 bases, the J end by 0 bases, with 5 bases between. CDR1 SGHTA and CDR2 FQGNSA come from the germline V gene. CDR3 amino acids: CASSLRAAKNIQYF. DNA for the CDR3: TGTGCCAGCAGCTTAAGGGCAGCCAAAAACATTCAGTACTTC.

Only a few counts were recorded for this clonotype. This chain links TRBV29-1 with TRBJ2-1; D is perhaps TRBD1 or TRBD2 (6 bases each). V lost 6 bases to trimming and J lost 9 bases, with 24 bases between them. Germline lookup yields CDR1 SQVTM and CDR2 ANQGSEA. The CDR3 covers 15 residues. DNA for the CDR3: TGCAGCGTGGACCTGAGGGGGGCGTTACAGGGTGAGCAGTTCTTC. Its protein is CSVDLRGALQGEQFF.

There are many counts of this clonotype. This chain joins TRBV9 and TRBJ2-2, with D maybe TRBD1 (6 bases). This CDR3 has 14 amino acids. Germline V CDR1 and CDR2: SGDLS, YYNGEE. Trimming took off 7 bases at V and 5 bases at J, with 15 bases between the two ends. The CDR3 region is CASETGPLTGELFF. In DNA, the CDR3 is TGTGCCAGCGAGACAGGCCCCCTAACCGGGGAGCTGTTTTTT.

The gene calls are TRBV27 and TRBJ2-1, with unresolved D. There are 14 residues in the CDR3. Germline V gives CDR1 MNHEY, CDR2 SMNVEV (reference sequence). Between the trimmed V and J ends, which lost 2 bases and 2 bases, there was a span of 7 bases. The CDR3 spells CASSLNRPYNEQFF. CDR3 nucleotides: TGTGCCAGCAGTTTAAACCGGCCCTACAATGAGCAGTTCTTC.

The CDR3 DNA reads TGTGCCAGCAGTTTATACATGGGGGTCACTTACAATGAGCAGTTCTTC. This sequence encodes CASSLYMGVTYNEQFF. V is TRBV27 and J is TRBJ2-1; either TRBD1 or TRBD2 may fit D (5 bases each). The germline gives CDR1 MNHEY, CDR2 SMNVEV (reference sequence). The CDR3 loop spans 16 amino acids. Trimming shortened V by 1 base and J by 4 bases, and 14 bases separated the two germline ends.

V is TRBV18 and J is TRBJ2-7; TRBD2 agrees at 9 bases. Germline V CDR1 and CDR2: KGHSH, LQKENI. CDR3 size: 15 residues. After removal of 2 bases from V and 6 bases from J, the junction contained 8 bases not matched to a gene. This CDR3 reads CASSPTTSGGAEQYF. The CDR3 DNA follows: TGTGCCAGCTCACCAACGACTAGCGGTGGAGCCGAGCAGTACTTC.

The sample holds many counts of this clonotype. The chain employs TRBV7-9 and TRBJ2-3; 7 positions match TRBD2. This CDR3 has 17 amino acids. CDR1 is SEHNR and CDR2 is FQNEAQ in the germline V gene (reference sequence). V was clipped by 4 bases and J by 5 bases; unmatched bases: 15. The CDR3 is CASSSRFRGRALDTQYF. CDR3 DNA sequence: TGTGCCAGCAGCTCCCGTTTTCGAGGGAGGGCCTTAGATACGCAGTATTTT.

The CDR3 coding sequence is TGTGCCAGTAGTGTCCCCGGGCCCAATCAGCCCCAGCATTTT. Translated: CASSVPGPNQPQHF. The rearrangement uses TRBV19 and TRBJ1-5, with D unresolved. With 5 bases removed from V and 3 bases from J, the gap between germline ends came to 11 bases. CDR1 is LNHDA and CDR2 is SQIVND in the germline V gene (reference sequence). This CDR3 contains 14 residues.

Details on this clonotype: This may be a read error, as it is one base from a much larger clone. V usage is TRBV28 and J usage is TRBJ1-2; D call uncertain. This CDR3 contains 12 residues. Germline loops: CDR1 MDHEN, CDR2 SYDVKM. CDR3 amino acids: CACSLAIYGYTF. The CDR3 nucleotides read TGTGCCTGCAGTTTGGCGATCTATGGCTACACCTTC.

On this clonotype itself: With a much larger clone just one base away, this may be a read error. Here the CDR3 reads CASSPTWAGADTQYF. The CDR3, as DNA: TGTGCCAGCAGCCCTACCTGGGCGGGAGCAGATACGCAGTATTTT. This rearrangement joins TRBV11-2 to TRBJ2-3; 7 nucleotides line up with TRBD2. V was pared by 5 bases and J by 4 bases, with 9 bases of the junction left unmatched. This CDR3 region has 15 residues. Germline assignment: CDR1 SGHAT and CDR2 FQNNGV.

This clonotype has just a few counts. The chain recombines TRBV5-1 with TRBJ1-2, with 8 bases fitting TRBD1. The ends lost 0 bases at V and 8 bases at J; junction bases unmatched: 6. CDR1 is SGHRS, CDR2 YFSETQ, per germline. The CDR3 is 14 amino acids. The CDR3 spells CASSLAGQGKGYTF. DNA of the CDR3: TGCGCCAGCAGCTTGGCCGGACAGGGAAAGGGCTACACCTTC.

The chain carries TRBV2 and TRBJ2-1; D possibly matches TRBD1 or TRBD2 (5 bases each). Germline CDR1 SNHLY, CDR2 FYNNEI. V was shortened by 6 bases and J by 0 bases, with 15 bases between the two germline ends. The CDR3 consists of 16 residues. CDR3 amino acids: CASSWDGESSYNEQFF. CDR3 bases: TGTGCCAGCAGCTGGGACGGGGAGAGCTCCTACAATGAGCAGTTCTTC.

This clonotype was counted ten times or more. The chain is built from TRBV12-3 or TRBV12-4 and TRBJ1-1, with 7 bases aligning to TRBD1. With 1 base clipped from V and 2 bases from J, the junction kept 1 base outside the gene matches. The CDR3 extends over 14 amino acids. The CDR3 DNA reads TGTGCCAGCAGTTTAGACAGGGGAAACACTGAAGCTTTCTTT. As protein: CASSLDRGNTEAFF.

This sequence joins TRBV12-5 and TRBJ2-7, with TRBD2 matching over 8 bases. In germline, CDR1 is LGHNT, CDR2 FRNRAP. V trimming: 2 bases; J trimming: 3 bases; junction bases outside the gene matches: 12. The CDR3 is 17 residues long. The CDR3 protein is CASGLPRGGLGHYEQYF. In DNA form, the CDR3 reads TGTGCTAGTGGTTTGCCCCGTGGGGGACTAGGCCACTACGAGCAGTACTTC.

At least ten counts were recorded for this clonotype. V is TRBV18 and J is TRBJ2-4; D gene ambiguous. Germline CDR1 and CDR2: KGHSH and LQKENI. The CDR3 spans 13 residues. The ends were cut back, 4 bases at V and 5 bases at J, with 9 bases in the middle. The CDR3 bases are TGTGCCAGCTCACTAACTCGGGAAAACATTCAGTACTTC. Translating gives CASSLTRENIQYF.

This clonotype was observed many times. The chain has TRBV7-3 and TRBJ2-6, with D uncertain. CDR1 and CDR2 from the germline V gene are SGHTA and FQGTGA. Trimming removed 5 bases from V and 1 base from J, with 12 bases in between. This CDR3 has 16 residues. CDR3 sequence reads: CASSPFIGSGANVLTF. CDR3 in DNA: TGTGCCAGCAGCCCCTTTATCGGATCTGGGGCCAACGTCCTGACTTTC.

In this sample, this clonotype turned up many times. The gene calls are TRBV3-1 and TRBJ2-4, with D hard to call. V shed 0 bases and J shed 0 bases, with 9 bases lying between them. The CDR3 spans 16 residues. Germline-derived CDR1 and CDR2 are LGHDT and YNNKEL (reference sequence). The DNA of the CDR3 is TGTGCCAGCAGCCAAGATGGTACTCCAGCCAAAAACATTCAGTACTTC. As protein: CASSQDGTPAKNIQYF.

This clonotype came up many times. J is TRBJ2-1 and V is TRBV11-2, with D uncertain. The CDR3 is 15 amino acids. CDR1 and CDR2 from the germline V gene are SGHAT and FQNNGV. V gave up 0 bases and J gave up 4 bases, with 10 bases separating them. The CDR3 nucleotides are TGTGCCAGCAGCTTAGAGGAGAGCAGATACAATGAGCAGTTCTTC. This sequence encodes CASSLEESRYNEQFF.

The V call is TRBV20-1, the J call TRBJ2-1; weak D call: TRBD2 (5 bases). The CDR3 sequence is 10 residues long. Germline values: CDR1 DFQATT, CDR2 SNEGSKA (reference sequence). V gave up 3 bases and J gave up 8 bases, with 5 bases separating them. CDR3 region: CSARRDEQFF. The CDR3 DNA is TGCAGTGCTAGGCGGGATGAGCAGTTCTTC.

This clonotype was counted only a few times. V and J are TRBV12-3 or TRBV12-4 and TRBJ2-7; 7 bases are shared with TRBD1. The V and J ends lost 8 bases and 0 bases, in that order; junction bases with no gene match: 13. The CDR3 covers 16 residues. CDR3 in DNA: TGTGCCAGCGGTCCGGGTTACAGGGGAAGCTCCTACGAGCAGTACTTC. This codes for CASGPGYRGSSYEQYF.